This T cell receptor beta chain was documented in a study of blood T cell repertoires in COVID-19. Only in-frame clones appear in the TCRdb table, and some are missing; sequencing was by immunoSEQ multiplex PCR. The sample consists of about 74,000 clones, 75% to 85% of them appearing once. V lost 1 base and J lost 7, with 20 bases in between. The CDR3 runs 17 residues. The germline V gene encodes CDR1 KGHSH and CDR2 LQKENI. This chain uses TRBV18 with TRBJ2-1, with D possibly being TRBD1 (6 bases). This receptor was identified in a human donor in a cohort sampled during active COVID-19. The specimen was peripheral blood. The CDR3 DNA is TGTGCCAGCTCACCACTACAGGGCCCATCTGTTGGGAATGAGCAGTTCTTC. This translates into CASSPLQGPSVGNEQFF.